This T cell receptor (beta chain) was recovered during a study of post-analysis software for immune sequencing data (dated by TCRdb to between 2015 and 2016). Looking at the study overall: Recorded disease courses included relapsing-remitting, secondary progressive and progressive-relapsing multiple sclerosis, with some patients lacking subtype annotation. The multiple sclerosis patient repertoires were compared with about a dozen previously published healthy control repertoires from donors aged roughly 6 to 27 years. A subset of samples was prepared in parallel using single-end sample barcoding, then pooled and co-amplified after Illumina adapter ligation.

The library came from PCR. For sequencing, an Illumina HiSeq 2500 was employed. To reduce PCR and sequencing biases, unique molecular identifiers were incorporated into the TCR beta cDNA libraries. Approximately 500,000 cDNA molecules were obtained for every 1 to 10 million input T cells, so each molecule roughly corresponded to one T cell. Patient libraries were prepared and sequenced with the same protocol used for the earlier healthy control dataset. Samples belonging to the same batch were prepared together, multiplexed and sequenced on a shared HiSeq lane. Under the source paper's analysis protocol: MIGEC was used to process the raw barcoded reads, and molecular identifier groups with only a single read were discarded before consensus assembly and CDR3 extraction. Clonotype tables were post-analysed with VDJtools, normalizing diversity by down-sampling all datasets to the smallest sample size. Repertoire overlap clustering matched CDR3 amino acid but not nucleotide sequences to correct batch-related cross-sample contamination. TCRdb reworked the public reads: Q25 trimming with fastp, MiXCR clone assembly, productive beta chains retained. A single entry per CDR3 protein holds the most common genes and DNA from its merged rows. The V and J calls shown here were made by TCRdb, not taken from the authors' results. The sample yields a few hundred thousand distinct CDR3 sequences; 30% to 45% were counted once. Of the sample, under 15% is held by the ten largest clones.

Relative to germline, V is missing 7 bases and J is missing 4 bases, with 9 bases of the junction outside any gene match. For CDR1 and CDR2, the germline V gene (reference sequence) lists SGHKS and YYEKEE. There are 14 amino acids in the CDR3, from cysteine to phenylalanine inclusive. Only the CDR3 DNA stays, 42 bases, in frame from base 1. Regarding this clonotype: What antigen it recognizes has not been identified. No base qualities exist here, and no much larger clone lies one base off it.

The investigation overall reported the following: Normalized Chao1 diversity was significantly lower in multiple sclerosis patients than controls, suggesting substantial peripheral T-cell clonal expansion. The control group was slightly older than the multiple sclerosis patient group. Direct clustering with F measure revealed strong co-clustering of samples prepared in the same batch, which led to a batch-effect correction. Patients showed significantly higher frequencies than controls for about 5 TRBV segments, among them TRBV5-6, TRBV5-1 and TRBV20-1.

To demonstrate the VDJtools post-analysis software, TCR beta repertoires were profiled from the peripheral blood of some 12 young patients with multiple sclerosis. Multiple sclerosis patients were children and adolescents aged roughly 6 to 17 years. This receptor was obtained from a girl between 5 and 17 years old with multiple sclerosis. The sequence joins TRBV5-5 to TRBJ2-7; TRBD1 matches 9 bases in the middle. The source material was blood. The DNA reads TGTGCCAGCGGCTACTTGGGACAGGGTTACGAGCAGTACTTC. Its protein product is CASGYLGQGYEQYF.